This T cell receptor beta chain comes out of a study of blood T cell repertoires in COVID-19. Clones were read by immunoSEQ multiplex PCR, and TCRdb kept only the in-frame ones, dropping some. This table holds approximately 230,000 clones, around 88% found once. The origin of this receptor is an elderly man with acute or convalescent COVID-19. The sample consisted of peripheral blood.

The CDR3 bases are TGCGCCAGCAGCTTGGCCCCGGGACAGGGGATAGGGTCCACCGGGGAGCTGTTTTTT. This encodes CASSLAPGQGIGSTGELFF. The rearrangement links TRBV5-1 to TRBJ2-2; TRBD1 matches at 10 bases. With 0 bases clipped from V and 4 bases from J, the junction kept 12 bases outside the gene matches. Germline V CDR1 and CDR2: SGHRS, YFSETQ. This CDR3 is built from 19 residues. The full variable domain, in which reference TRBV5-1 and TRBJ2-2 provide the parts outside the CDR3, is KAGVTQTPRYLIKTRGQQVTLSCSPISGHRSVSWYQQTPGQGLQFLFEYFSETQRNKGNFPGRFSGRQFSNSRSEMNVSTLELGDSALYLCASSLAPGQGIGSTGELFFGEGSRLTVL.